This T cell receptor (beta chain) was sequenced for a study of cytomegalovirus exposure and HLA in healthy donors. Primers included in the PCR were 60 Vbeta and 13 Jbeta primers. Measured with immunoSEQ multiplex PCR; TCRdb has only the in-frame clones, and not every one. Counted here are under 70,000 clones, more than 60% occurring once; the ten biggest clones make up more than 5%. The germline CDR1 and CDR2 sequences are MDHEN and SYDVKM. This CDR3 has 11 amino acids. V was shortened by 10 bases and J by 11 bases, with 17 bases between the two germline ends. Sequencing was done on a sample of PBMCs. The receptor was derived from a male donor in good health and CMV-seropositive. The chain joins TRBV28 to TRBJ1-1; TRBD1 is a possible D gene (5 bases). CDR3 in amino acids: CATGGDPRAFF. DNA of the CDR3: TGTGCCACGGGGGGGGACCCACGGGCTTTCTTT.